This T cell receptor (beta chain) is from a study of memory CD4+ T cells and cytomegalovirus serostatus. The overall study: Healthy Belgian adult donors included nine or ten CMV-positive and 20 to 30 CMV-negative people.

Single viable CD3+CD4+CD8-CD45RO+ cells were sorted as the memory CD4+ T cells. CMV serostatus came from serum IgG against pp150, pp28, p38, p52. Total CD4+ T cells were enriched by CD4 positive selection. The CDR3 loop spans 16 amino acids. V lost 4 bases to trimming and J lost 7 bases; unmatched junction nucleotides: 12. Per the germline V gene, CDR1 is SGHRS and CDR2 is YFSETQ. Original processing notes: After removing out-of-frame reads, 2.3 million or so distinct TCRbeta sequences remained. TCRdb keeps only in-frame clones here, not all; method: immunoSEQ multiplex PCR. The D gene and trimming were derived from the DNA, and the V and J assignments and clone size from that table. The data hold over 60,000 clones, with around four fifths observed a single time.

The sequencing input was memory CD4+ T cells from blood. The TCR was taken from an adult in good health and CMV-seronegative. The J gene is TRBJ2-1, the V gene TRBV5-1, with 9 nucleotides matching TRBD2. In DNA, the CDR3 is TGCGCCAGCAGCCGGACGGCGGGGGGGTCTTTTAATGAGCAGTTCTTC. It is translated as CASSRTAGGSFNEQFF.